The source of this TCR beta chain is a study of OX40 agonist ivuxolimab in advanced cancers. Overall study context: Patients in the trial were receiving intravenous ivuxolimab every 2 weeks, at doses of 0.01 to 10 mg/kg. Prior anti-PD-1, anti-PD-L1 or anti-CTLA-4 therapy did not bar entry, and 40% had some. General study points: Fewer expanded clones were found on average in CD4+ than in CD8+ T cells.

Comments on this clone: Its antigen is unidentified.

The V gene lost 5 bases and the J gene lost 2 bases, with 7 bases spanning the gap. The CDR3 has 13 residues. CDR1 and CDR2 (germline): SEHNR, FQNEAQ (reference sequence). This table comes from immunoSEQ multiplex PCR, and its TCRdb copy is limited to in-frame clones, with some not included. The table shows tens of thousands of clones, with 80% to 90% occurring only once. The clonotype comes from an adult with an advanced solid tumor such as melanoma, head and neck, liver or kidney cancer. Sample: CD4+ or CD8+ T cells sorted from blood, taken in a trial of the OX40 agonist ivuxolimab. The chain couples TRBV7-9 to TRBJ2-1; maybe TRBD2 (5 bases). The CDR3 spells CASSPGTYNEQFF. As DNA, the CDR3 is TGTGCCAGCAGCCCCGGGACCTACAATGAGCAGTTCTTC.